This T cell receptor (beta chain) was profiled in a study of beta chain features in type 1 diabetes. Germline loops: CDR1 LGHNA, CDR2 YSLEER. The length of the CDR3 is 16 residues. V lost 4 bases, J lost 2 bases, and 16 bases lay in between. All of the sorted populations showed purity greater than 95%. Findings and caveats of the study: In type 1 diabetes patients, VDJ junctions had fewer insertions; deletions at these junctions were more frequent.

This clone appeared a few times. Its target is not known. Reverse transcription of all isolated RNA meant that expressed TCRB transcripts were sequenced. Assay used: immunoSEQ multiplex PCR; TCRdb lists only in-frame clones, some missing. The sample holds hundreds of thousands of clones, 30% seen once. Sequencing was carried out using naive CD4+ T cells from blood. The chain uses TRBV4-3 and TRBJ2-3; D unresolved. This clonotype originated in a man in his late teens or twenties in good health. The CDR3 region has the DNA TGCGCCAGCAGCCGGCAGCATGTCGGTCTCACAGATACGCAGTATTTT. Translated: CASSRQHVGLTDTQYF.